The rows below give T cell receptor beta chains drawn from one sample of a study of T cell repertoires in cytomegalovirus infection. The antigens these receptors bind are not known. Each CDR3 protein gets one entry after TCRdb re-called the reads with MiXCR. The sample records 680,000 or so distinct CDR3 sequences, 30% to 40% being singletons. The specimen was cultured PBMCs, collected from culture after CMV antigen stimulation. The receptors shown here come from a human donor in good health (CMV status not recorded). Some clones in this sample may be carry-over from other donors' samples. Both conserved end residues are part of each CDR3. The D gene is left open where the match is weak. Clone size appears in some rows only: once, few, many, or a class for an expanded clone.

v_gene	j_gene	abundance	d_gene	CDR3aa	CDR3nt
TRBV4-1	TRBJ2-5	few	TRBD1	CASSEDRGAAQETQYF	TGCGCCAGCAGCGAAGACAGGGGGGCCGCCCAAGAGACCCAGTACTTC
TRBV28	TRBJ2-7	.	.	CASSKIGDWGEQYF	TGTGCCAGCAGCAAGATTGGGGATTGGGGGGAGCAGTACTTC
TRBV19	TRBJ1-1	.	.	CASSISGRAFF	TGTGCCAGTAGTATTTCGGGTCGAGCTTTCTTT
TRBV7-2	TRBJ2-3	many	.	CASSLWGDTQYF	TGTGCCAGCAGCTTATGGGGGGATACGCAGTATTTT
TRBV7-9	TRBJ1-1	.	.	CASSLWGAFF	TGTGCCAGCAGCCTCTGGGGAGCTTTCTTT
TRBV29-1	TRBJ1-3	.	.	CSVTRESGNTIYF	TGCAGCGTTACCAGGGAATCTGGAAACACCATATATTTT
TRBV19	TRBJ1-2	.	.	CASTPTSQLYGYTF	TGTGCCAGTACCCCGACTTCCCAGCTCTATGGCTACACCTTC
TRBV7-2	TRBJ2-5	many	.	CASSFAGAGETQYF	TGTGCCAGCAGCTTTGCGGGGGCTGGTGAGACCCAGTACTTC
TRBV6-2/TRBV6-3	TRBJ1-5	few	.	CATGAGQGQPQHF	TGTGCCACAGGGGCAGGGCAGGGTCAGCCCCAGCATTTT
TRBV27	TRBJ2-5	few	.	CASSSEGQETQYF	TGTGCCAGCAGTTCGGAGGGCCAAGAGACCCAGTACTTC
TRBV25-1	TRBJ1-1	.	.	CATKGGFTEAFF	TGTGCCACCAAGGGGGGTTTCACTGAAGCTTTCTTT
TRBV12-3/TRBV12-4	TRBJ2-7	few	.	CASSLMGSPGGEQYF	TGTGCCAGCAGTTTAATGGGTTCCCCAGGTGGTGAGCAGTACTTC
TRBV4-1	TRBJ2-5	few	.	CASSQAPQGRGRETQYF	TGCGCCAGCAGCCAAGCCCCCCAGGGACGGGGGAGAGAGACCCAGTACTTC
TRBV19	TRBJ2-7	.	TRBD2	CASSKASGSGWSYEQYF	TGTGCCAGTAGTAAGGCTAGCGGGAGCGGGTGGTCCTACGAGCAGTACTTC
TRBV6-2/TRBV6-3	TRBJ2-7	few	TRBD2	CASSYSIGTSPPYEQYF	TGTGCCAGCAGTTACTCGATTGGGACTAGCCCACCCTACGAGCAGTACTTC
TRBV29-1	TRBJ1-3	.	.	CSVVGVSGNTIYF	TGCAGCGTTGTTGGAGTCTCTGGAAACACCATATATTTT
TRBV5-1	TRBJ2-7	few	.	CASSLGVRAVSEQYF	TGCGCCAGCAGCTTGGGGGTCAGGGCGGTAAGCGAGCAGTACTTC
TRBV6-2/TRBV6-3	TRBJ2-7	once	TRBD1	CASSSRDRASYEQYF	TGTGCCAGCAGTAGCCGGGACAGGGCGTCCTACGAGCAGTACTTC
TRBV6-1	TRBJ2-2	few	.	CASSLYGRGTGELFF	TGTGCCAGCAGTCTGTATGGCAGGGGAACCGGGGAGCTGTTTTTT
TRBV7-9	TRBJ1-1	few	TRBD1	CASSLQGVSTEAFF	TGTGCCAGCAGTTTACAGGGGGTGAGCACTGAAGCTTTCTTT
TRBV20-1	TRBJ2-3	.	.	CSARPRGGVLTDTQYF	TGCAGTGCTAGACCGAGAGGGGGAGTGCTCACAGATACGCAGTATTTT
TRBV12-3/TRBV12-4	TRBJ1-1	.	TRBD1	CASSFAGGRNTEAFF	TGTGCCAGCAGTTTCGCAGGGGGGCGGAACACTGAAGCTTTCTTT
TRBV20-1	TRBJ1-6	.	.	CSARGLGNYNSPLHF	TGCAGTGCTAGGGGGTTGGGAAACTATAATTCACCCCTCCACTTT
TRBV20-1	TRBJ1-6	.	.	CSARSGGRSPLHF	TGCAGTGCTAGATCCGGGGGCAGGTCACCCCTCCACTTT
TRBV7-2	TRBJ2-7	few	.	CASSLMKESGEQYF	TGTGCCAGCAGCTTAATGAAGGAGAGCGGCGAGCAGTACTTC
TRBV7-6	TRBJ1-4	.	.	CASSSRGVLGEKLFF	TGTGCCAGCAGCTCCCGGGGGGTATTAGGTGAAAAACTGTTTTTT
TRBV5-4	TRBJ1-2	few	.	CASSYQGAEGYTF	TGTGCCAGCAGCTATCAAGGGGCTGAGGGCTACACCTTC
TRBV19	TRBJ1-5	few	TRBD1	CASSISWDRGNQPQHF	TGTGCCAGTAGTATATCGTGGGACAGGGGAAATCAGCCCCAGCATTTT
TRBV2	TRBJ1-5	.	.	CASAQGGYNQPQHF	TGTGCCAGCGCGCAGGGAGGCTACAATCAGCCCCAGCATTTT
TRBV14	TRBJ2-7	.	.	CASSRREVGDEQYF	TGTGCCAGCAGCCGGCGTGAGGTGGGAGACGAGCAGTACTTC
TRBV27	TRBJ2-7	.	.	CASSLSRGVHEQYF	TGTGCCAGCAGTTTATCCAGGGGGGTCCACGAGCAGTACTTC
TRBV6-1	TRBJ2-3	.	.	CASSKTPLEGITDTQYF	TGTGCCAGCAGTAAGACCCCTTTGGAGGGGATCACAGATACGCAGTATTTT
TRBV14	TRBJ1-2	many	.	CASSQAQSVNYGYTF	TGTGCCAGCAGCCAAGCGCAGTCCGTTAACTATGGCTACACCTTC
TRBV18	TRBJ1-3	once	.	CASSPMDGISGNTIYF	TGTGCCAGCTCTCCAATGGACGGGATCTCTGGAAACACCATATATTTT
TRBV6-1	TRBJ2-3	.	TRBD1	CASSPLGQGGDTQYF	TGTGCCAGCAGTCCACTCGGACAGGGTGGAGATACGCAGTATTTT
TRBV12-3/TRBV12-4	TRBJ2-1	.	.	CATVPEEQFF	TGTGCCACGGTACCTGAGGAGCAGTTCTTC
TRBV7-2	TRBJ1-3	few	TRBD1	CASSLDRGRRNTIYF	TGTGCCAGCAGCCTAGACAGGGGGCGAAGAAACACCATATATTTT
TRBV5-4	TRBJ2-1	.	.	CASSLFGRGRGEQFF	TGTGCCAGCAGCTTGTTTGGGCGGGGGCGGGGTGAGCAGTTCTTC
TRBV27	TRBJ2-7	few	.	CASSLQTGPGYEQYF	TGTGCCAGCAGTTTACAGACAGGACCAGGGTACGAGCAGTACTTC
TRBV7-9	TRBJ2-7	.	.	CASSQTGRYEQYF	TGTGCCAGCAGCCAGACAGGAAGGTACGAGCAGTACTTC
TRBV10-3	TRBJ1-1	few	.	CAIMAGEEAFF	TGTGCCATCATGGCAGGGGAGGAAGCTTTCTTT
TRBV6-1	TRBJ2-7	.	.	CASAGWADSYEQYF	TGTGCCAGCGCTGGTTGGGCAGACTCCTACGAGCAGTACTTC